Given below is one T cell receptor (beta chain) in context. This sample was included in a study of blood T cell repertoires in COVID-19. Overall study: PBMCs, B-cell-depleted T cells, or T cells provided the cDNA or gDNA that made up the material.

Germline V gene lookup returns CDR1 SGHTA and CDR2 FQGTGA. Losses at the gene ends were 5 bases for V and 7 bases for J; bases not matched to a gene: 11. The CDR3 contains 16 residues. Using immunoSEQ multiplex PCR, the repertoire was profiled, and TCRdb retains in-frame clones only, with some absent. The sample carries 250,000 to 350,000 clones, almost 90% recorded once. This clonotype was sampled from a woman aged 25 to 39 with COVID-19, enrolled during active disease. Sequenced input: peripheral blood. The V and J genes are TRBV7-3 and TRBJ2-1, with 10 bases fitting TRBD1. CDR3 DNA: TGTGCCAGCAGCCGGTCAGGGACAGGGGTAGGGAATGAGCAGTTCTTC. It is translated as CASSRSGTGVGNEQFF.